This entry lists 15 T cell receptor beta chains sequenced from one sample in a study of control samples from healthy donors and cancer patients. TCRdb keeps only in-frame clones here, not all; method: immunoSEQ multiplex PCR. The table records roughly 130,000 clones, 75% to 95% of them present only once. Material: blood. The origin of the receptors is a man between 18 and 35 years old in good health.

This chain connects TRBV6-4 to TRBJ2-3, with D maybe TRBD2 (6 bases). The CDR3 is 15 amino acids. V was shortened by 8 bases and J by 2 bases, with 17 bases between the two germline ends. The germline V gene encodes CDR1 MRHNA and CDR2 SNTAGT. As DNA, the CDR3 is TGTGCCAGCTCACCTACAGGAGGGGCCACAGATACGCAGTATTTT. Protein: CASSPTGGATDTQYF.

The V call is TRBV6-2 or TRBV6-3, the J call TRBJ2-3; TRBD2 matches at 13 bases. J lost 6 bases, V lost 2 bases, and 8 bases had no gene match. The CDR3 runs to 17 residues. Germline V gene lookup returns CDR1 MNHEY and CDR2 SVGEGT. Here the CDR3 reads CASSYALAGGPYDTQYF. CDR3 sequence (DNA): TGTGCCAGCAGTTACGCACTAGCGGGAGGGCCGTATGATACGCAGTATTTT.

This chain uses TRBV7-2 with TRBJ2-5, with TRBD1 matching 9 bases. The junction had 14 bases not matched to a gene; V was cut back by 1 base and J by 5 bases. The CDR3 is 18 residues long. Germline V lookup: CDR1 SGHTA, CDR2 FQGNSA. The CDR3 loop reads CASSLVAGTGIVSETQYF. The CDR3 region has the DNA TGTGCCAGCAGCTTAGTTGCGGGGACAGGGATTGTTTCGGAGACCCAGTACTTC.

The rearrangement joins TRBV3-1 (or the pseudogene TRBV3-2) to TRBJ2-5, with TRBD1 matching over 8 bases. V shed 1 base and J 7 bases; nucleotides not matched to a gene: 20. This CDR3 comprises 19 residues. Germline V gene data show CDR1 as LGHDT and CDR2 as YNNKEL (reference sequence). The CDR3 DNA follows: TGTGCCAGCAGCCAAGGAGAAAAAAAACGGACAGGGTCGGACGGGACCCAGTACTTC. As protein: CASSQGEKKRTGSDGTQYF.

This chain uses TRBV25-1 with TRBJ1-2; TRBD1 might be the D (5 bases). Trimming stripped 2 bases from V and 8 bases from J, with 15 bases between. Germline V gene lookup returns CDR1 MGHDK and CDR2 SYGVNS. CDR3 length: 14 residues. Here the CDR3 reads CASSEPGPSRGYTF. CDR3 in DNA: TGTGCCAGCAGTGAACCGGGGCCTTCGCGGGGCTACACCTTC.

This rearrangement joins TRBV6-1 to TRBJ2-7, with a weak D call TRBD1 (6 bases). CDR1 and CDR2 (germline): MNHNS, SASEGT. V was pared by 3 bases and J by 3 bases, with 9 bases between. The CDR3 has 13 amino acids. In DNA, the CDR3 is TGTGCCAGCAGTGAGTTACAGGGCTACGAGCAGTACTTC. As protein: CASSELQGYEQYF.

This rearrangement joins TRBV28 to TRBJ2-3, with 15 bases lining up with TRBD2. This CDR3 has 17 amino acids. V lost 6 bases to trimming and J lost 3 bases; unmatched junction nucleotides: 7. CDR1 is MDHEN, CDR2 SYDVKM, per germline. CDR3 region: CASSPGGLAGGTDTQYF. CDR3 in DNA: TGTGCCAGCAGCCCCGGGGGACTAGCGGGAGGTACAGATACGCAGTATTTT.

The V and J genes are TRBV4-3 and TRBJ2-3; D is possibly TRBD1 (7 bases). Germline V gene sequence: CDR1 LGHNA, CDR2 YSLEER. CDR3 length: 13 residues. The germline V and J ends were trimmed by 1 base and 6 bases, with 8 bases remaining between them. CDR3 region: CASSQAGGDTQYF. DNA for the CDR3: TGCGCCAGCAGCCAAGCAGGGGGGGATACGCAGTATTTT.

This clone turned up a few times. CDR3 nucleotide sequence: TGTGCCAGCAGCCCAACGGCGGGGGGTAGCAAGTACGAGCAGTACTTC. Amino acids: CASSPTAGGSKYEQYF. This chain connects TRBV7-3 to TRBJ2-7; 8 bases are a match to TRBD2. V lost 5 bases, J lost 4 bases, and 13 bases stayed unmatched. Germline V gene lookup returns CDR1 SGHTA and CDR2 FQGTGA. There are 16 residues in the CDR3.

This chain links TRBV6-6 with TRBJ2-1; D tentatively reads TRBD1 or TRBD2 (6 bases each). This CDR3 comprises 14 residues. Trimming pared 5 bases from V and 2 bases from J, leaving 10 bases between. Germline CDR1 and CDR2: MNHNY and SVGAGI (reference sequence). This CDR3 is CASSPGGPYNEQFF. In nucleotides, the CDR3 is TGTGCCAGCAGTCCTGGGGGGCCCTACAATGAGCAGTTCTTC.

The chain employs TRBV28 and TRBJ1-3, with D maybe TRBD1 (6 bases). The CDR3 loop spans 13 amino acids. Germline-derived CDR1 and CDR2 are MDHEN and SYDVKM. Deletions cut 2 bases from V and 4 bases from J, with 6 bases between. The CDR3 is CASSLGQGNTIYF. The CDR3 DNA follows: TGTGCCAGCAGTTTAGGACAGGGAAACACCATATATTTT. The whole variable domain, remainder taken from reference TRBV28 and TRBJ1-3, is DVKVTQSSRYLVKRTGEKVFLECVQDMDHENMFWYRQDPGLGLRLIYFSYDVKMKEKGDIPEGYSVSREKKERFSLILESASTNQTSMYLCASSLGQGNTIYFGEGSWLTVV.

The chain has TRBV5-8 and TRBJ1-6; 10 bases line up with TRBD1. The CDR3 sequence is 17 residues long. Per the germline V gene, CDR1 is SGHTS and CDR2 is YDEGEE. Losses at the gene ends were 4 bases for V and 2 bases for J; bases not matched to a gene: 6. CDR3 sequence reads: CASSRGQGRAYNSPLHF. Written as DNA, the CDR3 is TGTGCCAGCAGCCGGGGACAGGGGAGGGCCTATAATTCACCCCTCCACTTT.

The CDR3 bases are TGCGCCAGCAGCTTGGAACGACTCCACAATGAGCAGTTCTTC. This gives the protein CASSLERLHNEQFF. The V call is TRBV5-1, the J call TRBJ2-1; D unclear. The germline V gene encodes CDR1 SGHRS and CDR2 YFSETQ. Trimming removed 0 bases at V and 5 bases at J, with 9 bases between. This CDR3 comprises 14 residues. Drawing the rest from reference TRBV5-1 and TRBJ2-1, the complete variable domain is KAGVTQTPRYLIKTRGQQVTLSCSPISGHRSVSWYQQTPGQGLQFLFEYFSETQRNKGNFPGRFSGRQFSNSRSEMNVSTLELGDSALYLCASSLERLHNEQFFGPGTRLTVL.

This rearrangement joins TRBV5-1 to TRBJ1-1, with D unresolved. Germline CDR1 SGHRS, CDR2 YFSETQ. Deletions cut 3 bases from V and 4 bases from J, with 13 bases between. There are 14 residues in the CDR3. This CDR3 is CASSSGGSGTEAFF. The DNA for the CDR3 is TGCGCCAGCAGCTCAGGAGGGAGTGGCACTGAAGCTTTCTTT.

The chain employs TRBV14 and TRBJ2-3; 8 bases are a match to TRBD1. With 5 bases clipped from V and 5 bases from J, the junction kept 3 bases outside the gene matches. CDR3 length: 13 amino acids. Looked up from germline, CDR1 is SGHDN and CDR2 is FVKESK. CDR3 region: CASSGTGRDTQYF. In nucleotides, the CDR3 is TGTGCCAGCAGCGGGACAGGCCGAGATACGCAGTATTTT.